This TCR beta chain is from a study of blood T cell repertoires in COVID-19. TCRdb's copy holds only in-frame clones and misses some; the assay was immunoSEQ multiplex PCR. This sample carries 150,000 to 200,000 clones, approximately 85% of them seen once, and the ten largest clones take roughly 1.1%. Trimming stripped 5 bases from V and 3 bases from J, with 11 bases between. Germline-derived CDR1 and CDR2 are SEHNR and FQNEAQ (reference sequence). This CDR3 is 13 amino acids long. This chain links TRBV7-9 with TRBJ2-7; no clear D gene. Sample: peripheral blood. This receptor was obtained from a man aged 55 to 70 who had recovered from COVID-19. CDR3 in amino acids: CASSPGSFYEQYF. As DNA, the CDR3 is TGTGCCAGCAGCCCTGGCAGTTTCTACGAGCAGTACTTC.